The 27 T cell receptor beta chains reported below all come from one sample, sequenced in a study of shared clonotypes between healthy human individuals. Using immunoSEQ multiplex PCR, the repertoire was profiled, and TCRdb retains in-frame clones only, with some absent. Among over a million clones, approximately 98% were seen once, and the ten largest hold roughly 0.42%. Sequencing was performed on naive CD4+ T cells sorted from blood. The subset was: CD45RA+ positively selected. These receptors were collected from a man in his thirties or forties in good health.

The gene calls are TRBV6-1 and TRBJ2-7; TRBD1 aligns across 9 bases. CDR1 and CDR2 from the germline V gene are MNHNS and SASEGT. The CDR3 is made up of 15 amino acids. V shed 3 bases and J 7 bases; nucleotides not matched to a gene: 10. CDR3 protein: CASSEGTGWTREQYF. CDR3 DNA: TGTGCCAGCAGTGAGGGGACAGGGTGGACGAGGGAGCAGTACTTC.

This CDR3 reads CASSIMAGGPVSGETQYF. The CDR3 coding sequence is TGTGCCAGTAGCATAATGGCGGGAGGGCCGGTTTCGGGTGAGACCCAGTACTTC. The chain links TRBV19 to TRBJ2-5; TRBD2 aligns across 9 bases. CDR1 is LNHDA and CDR2 is SQIVND in the germline V gene (reference sequence). The trim removed 6 bases at V and 5 bases at J, leaving 19 bases unmatched. The CDR3 is made up of 18 amino acids.

The rearrangement links TRBV28 to TRBJ2-7, with 8 bases matching TRBD2. Germline values: CDR1 MDHEN, CDR2 SYDVKM. This CDR3 has 14 amino acids. V shed 6 bases, J shed 1 base, and the junction held 5 bases outside the gene matches. Here the CDR3 reads CASRSSGLSYEQYF. CDR3 coding DNA: TGTGCCAGCAGATCTAGCGGGCTTTCCTACGAGCAGTACTTC.

The V and J genes are TRBV18 and TRBJ1-2; possibly TRBD1 for D (5 bases). The germline V gene has CDR1 KGHSH and CDR2 LQKENI. The V end lost 2 bases, the J end lost 1 base, and 8 bases lay between the germline ends. This CDR3 is built from 14 residues. CDR3 in amino acids: CASSPGQDNYGYTF. The CDR3 DNA sequence: TGTGCCAGCTCACCAGGACAAGATAACTATGGCTACACCTTC.

CDR3 amino acids: CASSPPGSYETQYF. The CDR3 DNA reads as TGTGCCAGCTCACCACCGGGGTCATACGAGACCCAGTACTTC. The V gene is TRBV18, the J gene TRBJ2-5; no firm D call. Germline V CDR1 and CDR2: KGHSH, LQKENI. The CDR3 contains 14 residues. V lost 0 bases and J lost 5, with 10 bases in between.

Details on this clone: The sample has other DNA sequences that encode this CDR3 too. This chain joins TRBV9 and TRBJ2-7, with a weak D call TRBD2 (6 bases). From germline, CDR1 is SGDLS and CDR2 YYNGEE. V dropped 4 bases and J dropped 4 bases, with 15 bases sitting between them. The CDR3 length is 14 residues. Here the CDR3 DNA reads TGTGCCAGCAGCCTTAGCGGAGCTTCTTACGAGCAGTACTTC. Its translation: CASSLSGASYEQYF.

The V gene is TRBV4-2, the J gene TRBJ2-7; 13 positions agree with TRBD2. Germline CDR1 and CDR2: LGHNA and YNFKEQ. The CDR3 consists of 16 residues. J gave up 5 bases and V 3 bases, and 7 bases lay outside the gene matches. CDR3 sequence: CASSHLTSGRINEQYF. CDR3 sequence (DNA): TGTGCCAGCAGCCATTTGACTAGCGGGAGGATCAACGAGCAGTACTTC.

This clone was detected only once. Other DNA sequences from this sample encode an identical CDR3 as well. This chain links TRBV19 with TRBJ2-7; D gene unclear. The CDR3 contains 13 residues. Germline assignment: CDR1 LNHDA and CDR2 SQIVND (reference sequence). V was pared by 6 bases and J by 2 bases, with 11 bases between. The DNA of the CDR3 is TGTGCCAGTAGAAAACAAGGGACCTACGAGCAGTACTTC. Translated: CASRKQGTYEQYF.

This clone was seen only once. The rearrangement joins TRBV14 to TRBJ2-5, with D unclear. Trimming stripped 2 bases from V and 2 bases from J, with 9 bases between. The germline V gene has CDR1 SGHDN and CDR2 FVKESK. This CDR3 is built from 14 residues. CDR3 region: CASSQHRAQETQYF. In DNA form, the CDR3 reads TGTGCCAGCAGCCAACATAGAGCACAAGAGACCCAGTACTTC. The variable domain in full, completed from reference TRBV14 and TRBJ2-5, reads EAGVTQFPSHSVIEKGQTVTLRCDPISGHDNLYWYRRVMGKEIKFLLHFVKESKQDESGMPNNRFLAERTGGTYSTLKVQPAELEDSGVYFCASSQHRAQETQYFGPGTRLLVL.

This chain links TRBV5-1 with TRBJ1-4; D remains ambiguous. CDR3 length: 16 residues. V was trimmed by 1 base and J by 3 bases, leaving 13 bases between them. From germline, CDR1 is SGHRS and CDR2 YFSETQ. The chain's CDR3 is CASSLNPKGANEKLFF. The CDR3 DNA is TGCGCCAGCAGCTTGAACCCAAAGGGCGCTAATGAAAAACTGTTTTTT. The whole variable domain, filled in from reference TRBV5-1 and TRBJ1-4, reads KAGVTQTPRYLIKTRGQQVTLSCSPISGHRSVSWYQQTPGQGLQFLFEYFSETQRNKGNFPGRFSGRQFSNSRSEMNVSTLELGDSALYLCASSLNPKGANEKLFFGSGTQLSVL.

V is TRBV18 and J is TRBJ2-2, with unresolved D. The V and J ends lost 2 bases and 5 bases respectively, with 15 bases between them. The CDR3 loop spans 16 amino acids. Germline V lookup: CDR1 KGHSH, CDR2 LQKENI. This CDR3 is CASSPLSRRGTGELFF. The DNA of the CDR3 is TGTGCCAGCTCACCATTAAGCCGGAGAGGTACCGGGGAGCTGTTTTTT.

The V gene is TRBV6-5, the J gene TRBJ2-1; possible D gene TRBD2, 6 bases. The germline CDR1 and CDR2 sequences are MNHEY and SVGAGI. V was cut by 6 bases and J by 4 bases, with 10 bases left in between. The CDR3 sequence is 13 residues long. In DNA, the CDR3 is TGTGCCAGCAGACGGGACTTATACAATGAGCAGTTCTTC. It codes for CASRRDLYNEQFF.

The rearrangement uses TRBV7-3 and TRBJ2-2, with D tentatively TRBD1 or TRBD2 (5 bases each). The germline V and J ends were trimmed by 7 bases and 6 bases, with 9 bases remaining between them. Germline CDR1 reads SGHTA; CDR2 reads FQGTGA. There are 12 residues in the CDR3. The CDR3 reads CASTRGAGELFF. The DNA of the CDR3 is TGTGCCAGCACTAGGGGAGCCGGGGAGCTGTTTTTT.

V and J are TRBV4-1 and TRBJ1-5; possibly TRBD1 for D (6 bases). This CDR3 has 10 amino acids. From germline, CDR1 is MGHRA and CDR2 YSYEKL. Trimming cost V 10 bases and J 7 bases, with 8 bases left between them. DNA for the CDR3: TGCGCCACAGGGGACCAGCCCCAGCATTTT. It encodes CATGDQPQHF.

This chain links TRBV11-2 with TRBJ2-2; TRBD2 matches at 9 bases. Trimming took 2 bases from V and 4 from J; bases not matched to a gene: 5. This CDR3 comprises 16 residues. Germline V gives CDR1 SGHAT, CDR2 FQNNGV. The CDR3 loop is CASSLLAGDVTGELFF. CDR3 nucleotides: TGTGCCAGCAGCTTATTAGCGGGAGATGTCACCGGGGAGCTGTTTTTT.

This clone is a singleton in its sample. DNA for the CDR3: TGTGCCAGCAGTGAAGCGGGGCAGATATATGGCTACACCTTC. Amino acid sequence: CASSEAGQIYGYTF. This chain joins TRBV6-1 and TRBJ1-2; TRBD1 is a possible D gene (5 bases). The CDR3 totals 14 residues. V dropped 0 bases and J dropped 5 bases, with 10 bases sitting between them. CDR1 and CDR2 (germline): MNHNS, SASEGT.

The V and J genes are TRBV5-3 and TRBJ2-7, with D unclear. TRBV5-3 is an ORF, and what it does is uncertain. This CDR3 comprises 15 residues. Trimming took off 4 bases at V and 2 bases at J, with 16 bases between the two ends. This chain's CDR3 is CARSRKKVGAYEQYF. CDR3 coding DNA: TGTGCCAGAAGCCGTAAGAAGGTAGGAGCCTACGAGCAGTACTTC.

This clone was observed once. The chain combines TRBV7-2 with TRBJ2-6; 7 nucleotides agree with TRBD2. There are 19 residues in the CDR3. Unmatched junction bases numbered 11, after V lost 3 bases and J lost 0 bases. Per germline, CDR1 SGHTA and CDR2 FQGNSA. The CDR3 DNA reads TGTGCCAGCAGCTTTCAAGATCCGGGACTATTCTCTGGGGCCAACGTCCTGACTTTC. This codes for CASSFQDPGLFSGANVLTF. Looking up the rest from reference TRBV7-2 and TRBJ2-6 gives the full variable domain: GAGVSQSPSNKVTEKGKDVELRCDPISGHTALYWYRQSLGQGLEFLIYFQGNSAPDKSGLPSDRFSAERTGGSVSTLTIQRTQQEDSAVYLCASSFQDPGLFSGANVLTFGAGSRLTVL.

V gene TRBV27 combines with J gene TRBJ2-1, with D maybe TRBD2 (6 bases). V lost 7 bases to trimming and J lost 2 bases, with 15 bases between them. CDR1 is MNHEY and CDR2 is SMNVEV in the germline V gene (reference sequence). The CDR3 covers 15 residues. CDR3 in amino acids: CASNRRRDPYNEQFF. The DNA of the CDR3 is TGTGCCAGCAACCGACGGCGGGATCCCTACAATGAGCAGTTCTTC.

V and J are TRBV2 and TRBJ1-2; TRBD1 matches at 7 bases. The CDR3 spans 13 residues. Trimming took 5 bases from V and 4 from J; bases not matched to a gene: 4. Germline CDR1 reads SNHLY; CDR2 reads FYNNEI. CDR3 DNA: TGTGCCAGCAGTCTTGGGACAGTCTATGGCTACACCTTC. As protein: CASSLGTVYGYTF.

J is TRBJ1-5 and V is TRBV7-8, with TRBD1 matching 8 bases. V shed 5 bases, J shed 0 bases, and the junction held 15 bases outside the gene matches. This CDR3 contains 19 residues. Per germline, CDR1 SGHVS and CDR2 FQNEAQ. This chain's CDR3 is CASSQTFGTGDFSNQPQHF. The CDR3 DNA reads TGTGCCAGCAGCCAAACATTCGGGACAGGAGACTTTAGCAATCAGCCCCAGCATTTT. Complete variable domain (other parts from reference TRBV7-8 and TRBJ1-5): GAGVSQSPRYKVAKRGQDVALRCDPISGHVSLFWYQQALGQGPEFLTYFQNEAQLDKSGLPSDRFFAERPEGSVSTLKIQRTQQEDSAVYLCASSQTFGTGDFSNQPQHFGDGTRLSIL.

The chain employs TRBV7-8 and TRBJ2-1, with D unresolved. CDR1 SGHVS and CDR2 FQNEAQ come from the germline V gene. This CDR3 spans 14 amino acids. Between the trimmed V and J ends, which lost 6 bases and 0 bases, there was a span of 9 bases. The CDR3 region is CASSQLSSYNEQFF. CDR3 coding DNA: TGTGCCAGCAGTCAACTTAGCTCCTACAATGAGCAGTTCTTC.

The chain carries TRBV30 and TRBJ1-2; 9 bases are shared with TRBD1. Germline V CDR1 and CDR2: GTSNPN, SVGIG (reference sequence). V trimming: 3 bases; J trimming: 4 bases; junction bases outside the gene matches: 3. The CDR3 spans 13 residues. The DNA for the CDR3 is TGTGCCTGGAGCCTGACAGGGGGCTATGGCTACACCTTC. Translated, it gives CAWSLTGGYGYTF.

The rearrangement uses TRBV5-1 and TRBJ2-1, with D possibly being TRBD1 or TRBD2 (7 bases each). This CDR3 is 17 amino acids long. Germline CDR1 and CDR2: SGHRS and YFSETQ. Trimming pared 5 bases from V and 0 bases from J, leaving 18 bases between. CDR3: CASREGGGSISYNEQFF. In DNA, the CDR3 is TGCGCCAGCAGGGAAGGGGGCGGGAGCATCTCCTACAATGAGCAGTTCTTC.

A single count supports this clone. In nucleotides, the CDR3 is TGTGCCACCACGGGATTGGCCTATGAGCAGTTCTTC. Amino acid sequence: CATTGLAYEQFF. V is TRBV6-5 and J is TRBJ2-1, with a weak D call TRBD2 (5 bases). CDR3 length: 12 amino acids. CDR1 is MNHEY, CDR2 SVGAGI, per germline. With 10 bases removed from V and 8 bases from J, the gap between germline ends came to 15 bases.

As concerns this clone: The same CDR3 is also encoded by other DNA sequences in this sample. The CDR3 DNA reads as TGTGCCAGCTCACCACTAGGGTCCTCCTACAATGAGCAGTTCTTC. It codes for CASSPLGSSYNEQFF. J is TRBJ2-1 and V is TRBV18; no firm D call. Germline loops: CDR1 KGHSH, CDR2 LQKENI. Trimming took 1 base from V and 0 from J, leaving 7 bases between them. The CDR3 contains 15 residues.

Turning to this clone: Other DNA sequences in the same sample also yield this CDR3. J is TRBJ2-2 and V is TRBV18, with D hard to call. This CDR3 is 14 amino acids long. Germline CDR1 reads KGHSH; CDR2 reads LQKENI. Trimming shortened V by 2 bases and J by 2 bases, and 6 bases separated the two germline ends. This chain's CDR3 is CASSPGLNTGELFF. The CDR3 DNA reads TGTGCCAGCTCACCAGGGCTCAACACCGGGGAGCTGTTTTTT.